This TCR beta chain comes out of a study of cytomegalovirus exposure and HLA in healthy donors. The trim removed 4 bases at V and 7 bases at J, leaving 5 bases unmatched. Germline-derived CDR1 and CDR2 are MRHNA and SNTAGT. This CDR3 has 15 amino acids. It was with 60 Vbeta and 13 Jbeta primers that the PCR ran. The method was immunoSEQ multiplex PCR; TCRdb's version includes in-frame clones alone and lacks a portion of them. The sample shows about 120,000 clones, over 60% of them seen only once. This TCR derives from a woman aged 40-49 years in good health and CMV-seropositive. Sequencing used PBMCs. This chain connects TRBV6-4 to TRBJ1-6; 9 nucleotides agree with TRBD1. The CDR3 loop reads CASSVGDRANSPLHF. CDR3 sequence (DNA): TGTGCCAGCAGTGTCGGGGACAGGGCGAATTCACCCCTCCACTTT.